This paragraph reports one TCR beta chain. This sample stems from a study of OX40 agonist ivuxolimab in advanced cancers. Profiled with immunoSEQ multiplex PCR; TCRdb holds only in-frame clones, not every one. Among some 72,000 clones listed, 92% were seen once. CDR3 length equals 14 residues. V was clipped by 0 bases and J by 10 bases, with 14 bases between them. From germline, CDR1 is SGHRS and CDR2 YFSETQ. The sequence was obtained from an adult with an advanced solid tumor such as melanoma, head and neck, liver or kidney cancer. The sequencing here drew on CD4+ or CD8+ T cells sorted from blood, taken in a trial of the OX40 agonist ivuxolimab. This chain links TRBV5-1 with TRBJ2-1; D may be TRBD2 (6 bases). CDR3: CASSLDPLGGEQFF. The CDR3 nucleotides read TGCGCCAGCAGCTTGGACCCATTGGGGGGAGAGCAGTTCTTC.